This T cell receptor (beta chain) was recovered during a study of T cells expressing NK-cell markers. The overall study: Obtained from sorted CD3+CD56+NKG2C+, CD3+CD56+NKG2C- and CD3+CD56-NKG2C+ T cells were the TCR beta repertoires. Just one sequenced donor of eight was HCMV-seronegative, while seven were seropositive. Points from the study as a whole: The HCMV specificity of the expanded NKG2C+ T cell clones stayed unresolved. In about six donors, dominant NKG2C+ clonotypes were roughly 1.0-8% of CD8+ T cells.

A note on this clonotype: What it binds is unknown.

TCRdb reanalyzed the 5' RACE reads, giving one entry per CDR3 protein sequence and no DNA. The sample totals a few hundred thousand distinct CDR3 sequences. The specimen was blood T cells: a sorted CD56 or NKG2C T cell subset, CD4+ or CD8+ T cells, or bulk PBMC T cells (not recorded which). The TCR sequence derives from a man aged 18-75 years in good health.

The CDR3 loop is CASTRDRESEQYF. This chain connects TRBV2 to TRBJ2-7; the TRBD1 assignment by TCRdb is unverifiable without DNA. Germline CDR1 and CDR2: SNHLY and FYNNEI. The CDR3 totals 13 residues.